Listed below are T cell receptor beta chains from one sample, sequenced in a study of blood T cell repertoires in COVID-19. Generated by immunoSEQ multiplex PCR, the TCRdb table keeps only in-frame clones and is missing some. The table shows 100,000 to 150,000 clones, with over 75% occurring only once. Material for sequencing was peripheral blood. Every receptor here comes from an elderly man with active or convalescent COVID-19. CDR3s include the opening cysteine and the closing phenylalanine or tryptophan. The D gene is left open where the match is weak. Some rows mark clone size as missing; the rest say once, few, many or name a class of expanded clone.

clone_size d_call j_call v_call cdr3_nt cdr3_aa
few TRBD2 TRBJ2-3 TRBV30 TGTGCCTGGATCCCCCGCCGGGACTACCGCACAGATACGCAGTATTTT CAWIPRRDYRTDTQYF
- TRBD1 TRBJ1-1 TRBV25-1 TGTGCCAGCAGACAGACAGGGCTGAACACTGAAGCTTTCTTT CASRQTGLNTEAFF
once - TRBJ1-3 TRBV7-9 TGTGCCAGCAGCTTTGATTCGGGACAAAGGTTATTCTCTGGAAACACCATATATTTT CASSFDSGQRLFSGNTIYF
- TRBD1 TRBJ1-6 TRBV7-2 TGTGCCAGCAGCGGGTGGACAGGGGAGTCTTCACCCCTCCACTTT CASSGWTGESSPLHF
few - TRBJ1-1 TRBV10-3 TGTGCCACCAGGGTTTCGGGGTTAAACACTGAAGCTTTCTTT CATRVSGLNTEAFF
few TRBD2 TRBJ2-5 TRBV2 TGTGCCAGCAGTGGGGGACTAGTGAGAGAGACCCAGTACTTC CASSGGLVRETQYF
- TRBD2 TRBJ2-5 TRBV7-6 TGTGCCAGCAGCCCTACCAGCGGGAGTGGAGAGACCCAGTACTTC CASSPTSGSGETQYF
- TRBD1 TRBJ1-2 TRBV6-2/TRBV6-3 TGTGCCAGCAGTCCCCCGGGACAGGGGAACTATGGCTACACCTTC CASSPPGQGNYGYTF
- TRBD1 TRBJ1-2 TRBV19 TGTGCCAGTAGTCCCCTCCTGACAGGGTTCCTCTATGGCTACACCTTC CASSPLLTGFLYGYTF
- - TRBJ1-5 TRBV6-1 TGTGCCAGCAGTGAGAGCTTTGATCAGCCCCAGCATTTT CASSESFDQPQHF
- - TRBJ2-2 TRBV21-1 TGTGCCAGCAGCAAAGGTGGAGGGACCGGGGAGCTGTTTTTT CASSKGGGTGELFF
- TRBD1 TRBJ1-1 TRBV5-4 TGTGCCAGCAGCTTAGGGCAGGGGGCTAGGGACACTGAAGCTTTCTTT CASSLGQGARDTEAFF
few - TRBJ1-3 TRBV3-1/TRBV3-2 TGTGCCAGCAGCCAAGGAGTTACAGTAAGCTCTGGAAACACCATATATTTT CASSQGVTVSSGNTIYF
- - TRBJ2-4 TRBV7-9 TGTGCCAGCAGCTTAGGAGGATCCGGGACTCAACCTAGTTTCTTC CASSLGGSGTQPSFF
- TRBD2 TRBJ2-5 TRBV5-1 TGCGCCAGCAGCGGGGGACTAGCGGGAGGTGGGGAGACCCAGTACTTC CASSGGLAGGGETQYF
- TRBD1 TRBJ2-7 TRBV6-1 TGTGCCAGCAGTGAAGGCGGGCGGAGGACAGGCACCTACGAGCAGTACTTC CASSEGGRRTGTYEQYF
- - TRBJ2-2 TRBV7-2 TGTGCCAGCAGCTTAGCCGGGGGGCAGATCACCGGGGAGCTGTTTTTT CASSLAGGQITGELFF
- - TRBJ2-5 TRBV19 TGTGCCAGTAGTATAGGTCCGCTACTTCAAGAGACCCAGTACTTC CASSIGPLLQETQYF
- TRBD2 TRBJ2-7 TRBV18 TGTGCCAGCTTCGGACTAGCGGAGCAACCCTACGAGCAGTACTTC CASFGLAEQPYEQYF
- TRBD2 TRBJ2-7 TRBV30 TGTGCCTGGAGTGTCGTCTTGGAGCGGGGGCCTTACTTC CAWSVVLERGPYF
- - TRBJ2-3 TRBV20-1 TGCAGTGCCAGTGGAGGGAAGCCGGCAGATACGCAGTATTTT CSASGGKPADTQYF
once TRBD1 TRBJ1-4 TRBV2 TGTGCCAGCATTCGGGACAGGGACGAAAAACTGTTTTTT CASIRDRDEKLFF
- - TRBJ1-1 TRBV5-4 TGTGCCAGCAGCAGTGGGGCAGGGGTGAACACTGAAGCTTTCTTT CASSSGAGVNTEAFF
- TRBD2 TRBJ2-1 TRBV30 TGTGCCTGGAGTGTACGGTCTAGCGGGATCTACAATGAGCAGTTCTTC CAWSVRSSGIYNEQFF
few - TRBJ1-5 TRBV6-5 TGTGCCAGCAGCAGGGGTACCTATAGCAATCAGCCCCAGCATTTT CASSRGTYSNQPQHF
- TRBD1 TRBJ2-5 TRBV9 TGTGCCAGCAGCGTAGGGTGGGACAGTAGGCAAGAGACCCAGTACTTC CASSVGWDSRQETQYF
few TRBD1 TRBJ2-7 TRBV5-1 TGCGCCAGCAGCTTGGCAGGGGGTTCTGCCTACGAGCAGTACTTC CASSLAGGSAYEQYF
- TRBD2 TRBJ2-7 TRBV5-4 TGTGCCAGCAAGAAAGATAGCGGGGGCTACGAGCAGTACTTC CASKKDSGGYEQYF
- TRBD2 TRBJ2-7 TRBV6-2/TRBV6-3 TGTGCCAGCAGTTTCCCGACAGGGACTAGCGGGAGTTCTATTAGATACGAGCAGTACTTC CASSFPTGTSGSSIRYEQYF
- TRBD1 TRBJ1-2 TRBV6-6 TGTGCCAGCAGCGACAGGGGGAACTATGGCTACACCTTC CASSDRGNYGYTF
- TRBD1 TRBJ1-1 TRBV27 TGTGCCAGCAGTCCCCGGGACAGGGGTCGCACTGAAGCTTTCTTT CASSPRDRGRTEAFF
- TRBD1 TRBJ1-1 TRBV19 TGTGCCAGTAGACTGGGACAGGCGAACACTGAAGCTTTCTTT CASRLGQANTEAFF
- - TRBJ1-2 TRBV24-1 TGTGCCACCAGTGATTTTTCAGGGAACTTTGGCTACACCTTC CATSDFSGNFGYTF